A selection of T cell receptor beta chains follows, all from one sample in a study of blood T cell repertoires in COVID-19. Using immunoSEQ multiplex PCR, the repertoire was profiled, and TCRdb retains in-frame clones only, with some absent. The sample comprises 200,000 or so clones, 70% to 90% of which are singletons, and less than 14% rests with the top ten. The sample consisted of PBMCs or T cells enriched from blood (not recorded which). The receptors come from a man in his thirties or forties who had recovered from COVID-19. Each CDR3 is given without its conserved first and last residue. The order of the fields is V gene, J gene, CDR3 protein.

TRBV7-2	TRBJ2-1	ASSRRPSGLNNEQF
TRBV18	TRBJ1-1	ASSPTEGNTEAF
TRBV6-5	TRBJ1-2	ASSSGQGYGYT
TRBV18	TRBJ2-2	ASSPETGKYTGELF
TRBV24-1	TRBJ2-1	ATSDPGTGVNEQF
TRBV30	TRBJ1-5	AWRGTGGQPQH
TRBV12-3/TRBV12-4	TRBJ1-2	ASSFSGDGYT
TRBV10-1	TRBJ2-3	ASSPQGTSTDTQY
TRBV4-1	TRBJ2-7	ASSQDEETGTHEQY
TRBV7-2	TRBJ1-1	ASSFGAGMNTEAF
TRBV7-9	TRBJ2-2	ASSLGRLAGNTGELF
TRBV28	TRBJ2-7	ASSLAQSYEQY
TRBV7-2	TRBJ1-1	ASSFYPGTEMNTEAF
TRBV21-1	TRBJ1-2	ASSKAADTCYGYT
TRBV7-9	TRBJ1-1	ASSLGQLNTEAF
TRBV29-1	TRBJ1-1	SVVVPNTEAF
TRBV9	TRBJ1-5	ASSVADSYQPQH
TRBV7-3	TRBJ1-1	ASSSQGNTEAF
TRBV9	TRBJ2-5	ASSVRGDRQETQY
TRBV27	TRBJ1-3	ASRHTGTRGNTIY
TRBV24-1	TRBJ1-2	ATSGSYT
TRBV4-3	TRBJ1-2	ASSPSGTGFYGYT
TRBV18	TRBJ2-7	ASSPPGRNYEQY
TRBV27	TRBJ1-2	ASSLHARGSYGYT
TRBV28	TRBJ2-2	ASSRDSANTGELF
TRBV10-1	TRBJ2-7	ASSPRTHTYEQY
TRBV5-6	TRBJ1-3	ASSLARLGNTIY
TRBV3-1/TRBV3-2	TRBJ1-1	ASSQGTGPVTEAF
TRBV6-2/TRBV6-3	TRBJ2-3	ASSTRTGTDTQY
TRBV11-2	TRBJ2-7	ASSWTGEGEQY
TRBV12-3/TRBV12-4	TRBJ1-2	ASSLGQGNGYT
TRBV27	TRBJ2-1	ASSPPFGGAVAEQF
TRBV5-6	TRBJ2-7	ASTRGAAVIEQY
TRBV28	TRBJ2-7	ASRRTSGRSYEQY
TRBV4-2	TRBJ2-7	ASSPHTSSYEQY
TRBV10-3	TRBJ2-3	AIGRLPGPGGATDTQY
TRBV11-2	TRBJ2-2	ASSLYRGIAGVSTGELF
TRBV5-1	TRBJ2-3	ASSSDGMRTDTQY
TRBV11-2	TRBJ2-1	ASTKTGDNEQF
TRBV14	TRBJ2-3	ASSQGFFFLTDTQY
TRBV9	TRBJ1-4	ASSGLQREEKLF
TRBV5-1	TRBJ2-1	ASSLNPGGANEQF
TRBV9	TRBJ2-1	ASSAGDLNEQF
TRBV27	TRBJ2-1	ASRRGGSSYNEQF
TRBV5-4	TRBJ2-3	ASSLPNRGITDTQY
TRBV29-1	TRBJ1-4	SVARAANEKLF
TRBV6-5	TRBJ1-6	ASSYRTGTGRPGLH
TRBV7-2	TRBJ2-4	ASEIMTGEGTKNIQY
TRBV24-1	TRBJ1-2	ATSQQGSASGYT
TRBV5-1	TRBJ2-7	ASSPRERGSYEQY
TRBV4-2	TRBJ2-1	ASSQVGSEEDEQF
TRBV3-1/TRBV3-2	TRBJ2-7	ASSQVWEDNSYEQY
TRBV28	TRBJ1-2	ASTSTGLGYGYT
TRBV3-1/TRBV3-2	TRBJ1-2	ASSQTANYGYT
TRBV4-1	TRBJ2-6	ASSQDARAFSGANVLT
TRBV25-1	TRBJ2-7	ASSDGPRVKHEQY
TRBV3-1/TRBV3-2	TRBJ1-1	ASRESVKYTEAF
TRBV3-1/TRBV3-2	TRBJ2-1	ASSQPSLAREQF
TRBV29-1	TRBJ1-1	SGQGLNTEAF
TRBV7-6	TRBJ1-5	ASSPLSGTGNQPQH